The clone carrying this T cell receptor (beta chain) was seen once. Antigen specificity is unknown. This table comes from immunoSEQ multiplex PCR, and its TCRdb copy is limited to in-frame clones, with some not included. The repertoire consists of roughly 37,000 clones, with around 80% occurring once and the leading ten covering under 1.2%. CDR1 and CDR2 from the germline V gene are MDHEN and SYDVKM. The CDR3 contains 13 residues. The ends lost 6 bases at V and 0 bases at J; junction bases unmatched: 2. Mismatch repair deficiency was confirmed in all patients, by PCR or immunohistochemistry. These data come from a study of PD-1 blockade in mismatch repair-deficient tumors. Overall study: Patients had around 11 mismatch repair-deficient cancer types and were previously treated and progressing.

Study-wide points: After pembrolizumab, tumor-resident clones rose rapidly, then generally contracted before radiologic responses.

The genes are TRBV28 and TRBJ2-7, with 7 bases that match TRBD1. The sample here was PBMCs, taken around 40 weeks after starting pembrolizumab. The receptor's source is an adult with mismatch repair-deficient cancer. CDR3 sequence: CASRTGISYEQYF. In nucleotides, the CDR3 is TGTGCCAGCAGGACAGGGATCTCCTACGAGCAGTACTTC.